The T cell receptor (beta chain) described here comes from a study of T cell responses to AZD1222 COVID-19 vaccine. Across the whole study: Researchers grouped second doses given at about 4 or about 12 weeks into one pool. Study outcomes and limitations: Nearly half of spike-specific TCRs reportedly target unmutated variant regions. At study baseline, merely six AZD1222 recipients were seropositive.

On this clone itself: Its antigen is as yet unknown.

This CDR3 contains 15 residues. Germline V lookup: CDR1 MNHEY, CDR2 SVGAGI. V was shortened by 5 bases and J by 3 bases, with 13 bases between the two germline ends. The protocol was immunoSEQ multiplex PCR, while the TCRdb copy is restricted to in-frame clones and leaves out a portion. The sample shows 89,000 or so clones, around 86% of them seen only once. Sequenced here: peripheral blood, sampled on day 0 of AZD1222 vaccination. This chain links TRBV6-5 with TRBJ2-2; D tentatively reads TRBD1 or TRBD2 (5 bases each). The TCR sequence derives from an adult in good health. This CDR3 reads CASSRTGADTGELFF. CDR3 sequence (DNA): TGTGCCAGCAGTCGAACCGGGGCCGACACCGGGGAGCTGTTTTTT.